Each of the 16 T cell receptor beta chains below was sequenced from the same sample in a study of tumor-infiltrating lymphocytes in localized non-small cell lung cancer. Assay used: immunoSEQ multiplex PCR; TCRdb lists only in-frame clones, some missing. The repertoire includes approximately 17,000 clones, 78% of them detected once, and 4.9% sits in the top ten. The sequencing input was lung tumor tissue. Receptors were obtained from a human donor with non-small cell lung cancer.

The V and J genes are TRBV27 and TRBJ2-7; either TRBD1 or TRBD2 may fit D (5 bases each). The V and J ends lost 5 bases and 7 bases respectively, with 21 bases between them. CDR1 is MNHEY and CDR2 is SMNVEV in the germline V gene (reference sequence). The CDR3 covers 15 residues. The chain's CDR3 is CASSPRAGRGWEQYF. Written as DNA, the CDR3 is TGTGCCAGCAGTCCACGAGCAGGGAGAGGTTGGGAGCAGTACTTC.

The V gene is TRBV4-3, the J gene TRBJ2-1; the match to TRBD2 covers 9 bases. J lost 7 bases, V lost 1 base, and 11 bases had no gene match. This CDR3 spans 17 amino acids. Germline values: CDR1 LGHNA, CDR2 YSLEER. The CDR3 reads CASSQAAGGSIWNEQFF. Here the CDR3 DNA reads TGCGCCAGCAGCCAAGCAGCGGGAGGATCGATTTGGAATGAGCAGTTCTTC.

CDR3 region: CASSLAGQGTQYF. In DNA form, the CDR3 reads TGTGCCAGCAGCTTGGCTGGCCAGGGGACCCAGTACTTC. This chain connects TRBV7-9 to TRBJ2-5, with a possible D match to TRBD1 (5 bases). V lost 3 bases and J 7 bases, leaving 12 bases between the germline ends. The V gene's germline CDR1 is SEHNR and CDR2 FQNEAQ (reference sequence). The CDR3 contains 13 residues.

V usage is TRBV19 and J usage is TRBJ2-3, with 10 bases identical to TRBD2. Trimming cost V 7 bases and J 3 bases; bases outside gene matches: 10. The CDR3 extends over 16 amino acids. CDR1 and CDR2 from the germline V gene are LNHDA and SQIVND (reference sequence). DNA for the CDR3: TGTGCCAGTACTACAAGCGGGAGGGCCGGGACAGATACGCAGTATTTT. Residues: CASTTSGRAGTDTQYF. Full variable domain (missing parts from reference TRBV19 and TRBJ2-3): DGGITQSPKYLFRKEGQNVTLSCEQNLNHDAMYWYRQDPGQGLRLIYYSQIVNDFQKGDIAEGYSVSREKKESFPLTVTSAQKNPTAFYLCASTTSGRAGTDTQYFGPGTRLTVL.

The rearrangement joins TRBV4-1 to TRBJ1-1; 9 positions match TRBD1. CDR1 and CDR2 from the germline V gene are MGHRA and YSYEKL. V lost 2 bases, J lost 5 bases, and 12 bases stayed unmatched. This CDR3 has 17 amino acids. CDR3 in DNA: TGCGCCAGCAGCCAATCCTACTACAGGGGGCGAGGTACTGAAGCTTTCTTT. It codes for CASSQSYYRGRGTEAFF.

This clone has just one count. V and J are TRBV18 and TRBJ2-1; D perhaps matches TRBD1 (6 bases). The CDR3 spans 15 residues. Deletions cut 1 base from V and 9 bases from J, with 16 bases between. Per germline, CDR1 KGHSH and CDR2 LQKENI. The CDR3 region is CASSPRDTSGGEQFF. The CDR3 bases are TGTGCCAGCTCACCACGGGACACCTCTGGGGGTGAGCAGTTCTTC.

The chain uses TRBV27 and TRBJ1-1; D is undetermined. The V gene's germline CDR1 is MNHEY and CDR2 SMNVEV (reference sequence). V was trimmed by 2 bases and J by 6 bases, leaving 13 bases between them. This CDR3 has 14 amino acids. The CDR3 here is CASSLNVQSAEAFF. The CDR3 DNA sequence: TGTGCCAGCAGTTTAAACGTGCAGTCGGCTGAAGCTTTCTTT.

This clone was seen only once. The chain recombines TRBV5-1 with TRBJ2-7; 9 bases line up with TRBD1. The CDR3 runs to 14 residues. CDR1 and CDR2 (germline): SGHRS, YFSETQ. J lost 3 bases, V lost 4 bases, and 5 bases had no gene match. The DNA of the CDR3 is TGCGCCAGCAGCCAACCGGGACAGGGCTACGAGCAGTACTTC. Translation gives CASSQPGQGYEQYF. The full variable domain, with the rest looked up from reference TRBV5-1 and TRBJ2-7, is KAGVTQTPRYLIKTRGQQVTLSCSPISGHRSVSWYQQTPGQGLQFLFEYFSETQRNKGNFPGRFSGRQFSNSRSEMNVSTLELGDSALYLCASSQPGQGYEQYFGPGTRLTVT.

This clone has only a few counts. The rearrangement links TRBV5-6 to TRBJ1-3; D perhaps matches TRBD1 (6 bases). This CDR3 comprises 17 residues. Germline values: CDR1 SGHDT, CDR2 YYEEEE. The ends were cut back, 4 bases at V and 0 bases at J, with 17 bases in the middle. CDR3 sequence (DNA): TGTGCCAGCAGCCGCCGGACAGAGCGCAGCTCTGGAAACACCATATATTTT. This codes for CASSRRTERSSGNTIYF. Combining the CDR3 with reference TRBV5-6 and TRBJ1-3 gives the whole variable domain DAGVTQSPTHLIKTRGQQVTLRCSPKSGHDTVSWYQQALGQGPQFIFQYYEEEERQRGNFPDRFSGHQFPNYSSELNVNALLLGDSALYLCASSRRTERSSGNTIYFGEGSWLTVV.

The rearrangement links TRBV19 to TRBJ1-5; the D is unclear. Trimming stripped 5 bases from V and 3 bases from J, with 14 bases between. CDR3 length: 15 amino acids. CDR1 is LNHDA, CDR2 SQIVND, per germline (reference sequence). In DNA, the CDR3 is TGTGCCAGTAGTTCATTGGCAGGAAACAATCAGCCCCAGCATTTT. It translates to CASSSLAGNNQPQHF.

The chain carries TRBV29-1 and TRBJ2-1, with unresolved D. Germline CDR1 is SQVTM and CDR2 is ANQGSEA. The CDR3 loop spans 13 amino acids. The germline V and J ends were trimmed by 2 bases and 1 base, with 6 bases remaining between them. CDR3 in DNA: TGCAGCGTTGAAATTGGGTCCTACAATGAGCAGTTCTTC. Amino acids: CSVEIGSYNEQFF.

This clone was counted between two and nine times. The sample contains more than one DNA sequence encoding this CDR3. The V and J genes are TRBV9 and TRBJ1-4; 7 bases agree with TRBD1. J was trimmed by 3 bases and V by 2 bases; bases with no gene match: 1. Germline CDR1 SGDLS, CDR2 YYNGEE. This CDR3 has 14 residues. The CDR3 bases are TGTGCCAGCAGCGTCGGGACAGCTAATGAAAAACTGTTTTTT. This gives the protein CASSVGTANEKLFF.

The chain recombines TRBV13 with TRBJ2-1, with D maybe TRBD2 (6 bases). CDR3 length equals 16 residues. Germline lookup yields CDR1 PRHDT and CDR2 FYEKMQ (reference sequence). Trimming stripped 5 bases from V and 1 base from J, with 15 bases between. CDR3 protein: CASSPWGGGSYNEQFF. For the CDR3, the DNA is TGTGCCAGCAGCCCGTGGGGAGGTGGGTCCTACAATGAGCAGTTCTTC. Based on the CDR3 plus reference TRBV13 and TRBJ2-1, the full variable domain is AAGVIQSPRHLIKEKRETATLKCYPIPRHDTVYWYQQGPGQDPQFLISFYEKMQSDKGSIPDRFSAQQFSDYHSELNMSSLELGDSALYFCASSPWGGGSYNEQFFGPGTRLTVL.

J is TRBJ2-2 and V is TRBV5-1; 7 nucleotides align to TRBD2. The CDR3 has 14 residues. CDR1 and CDR2 (germline): SGHRS, YFSETQ. V trimming: 4 bases; J trimming: 7 bases; junction bases outside the gene matches: 7. The CDR3 region has the DNA TGCGCCAGCAGCACATCTGGGGGGGTCGGGGAGCTGTTTTTT. This gives the protein CASSTSGGVGELFF.

The chain uses TRBV4-2 and TRBJ2-4; D may correspond to TRBD1 or TRBD2 (6 bases each). This CDR3 comprises 19 residues. CDR1 and CDR2 from the germline V gene are LGHNA and YNFKEQ. V was trimmed by 0 bases and J by 2 bases, leaving 20 bases between them. CDR3 sequence reads: CASSQDPGSEGGPKNIQYF. The CDR3, as DNA: TGTGCCAGCAGCCAAGACCCTGGATCGGAGGGGGGACCCAAAAACATTCAGTACTTC.

The rearrangement uses TRBV7-3 and TRBJ2-1; TRBD2 is a possible D gene (5 bases). V lost 8 bases, J lost 6 bases, and 17 bases lay in between. Germline CDR1 is SGHTA and CDR2 is FQGTGA. This CDR3 comprises 14 residues. DNA of the CDR3: TGTGCCAGCGCAACCGGGGAAACGATCAATGAGCAGTTCTTC. It translates to CASATGETINEQFF.